This TCR beta chain stems from a study of a mutant IDH1 vaccine in newly diagnosed glioma. Overall study: Before enrollment, the patients had been treated with radiotherapy alone, temozolomide alone, or both together. Most of them had received both.

Whole-study findings and limits: Among all patients, vaccine-induced immune responses occurred in over 80%.

A single count supports this clone. The antigen is undetermined. Specified time point: week 23, last vaccination. A single vaccine dose contained 300 ug of mutant IDH1 20-mer peptide, and topical imiquimod was used with it. Using immunoSEQ multiplex PCR, the repertoire was profiled, and TCRdb retains in-frame clones only, with some absent. This table has roughly 40,000 clones, 85% to 95% appearing once. CDR1 SGHRS and CDR2 YFSETQ come from the germline V gene. Trimming left V 4 bases short and J 15 bases short, with 23 bases between. The CDR3 length is 14 residues. The chain joins TRBV5-1 to TRBJ2-1; perhaps D is TRBD1 or TRBD2 (5 bases each). The specimen comprised PBMCs, sampled from a glioma patient whose treatment included an IDH1 peptide vaccine. The sequence was collected from a man between 50 and 59 years old with glioma. The CDR3 loop reads CASSPGVGWDHWFF. CDR3 DNA: TGCGCCAGCAGCCCCGGGGTCGGGTGGGACCATTGGTTCTTC.